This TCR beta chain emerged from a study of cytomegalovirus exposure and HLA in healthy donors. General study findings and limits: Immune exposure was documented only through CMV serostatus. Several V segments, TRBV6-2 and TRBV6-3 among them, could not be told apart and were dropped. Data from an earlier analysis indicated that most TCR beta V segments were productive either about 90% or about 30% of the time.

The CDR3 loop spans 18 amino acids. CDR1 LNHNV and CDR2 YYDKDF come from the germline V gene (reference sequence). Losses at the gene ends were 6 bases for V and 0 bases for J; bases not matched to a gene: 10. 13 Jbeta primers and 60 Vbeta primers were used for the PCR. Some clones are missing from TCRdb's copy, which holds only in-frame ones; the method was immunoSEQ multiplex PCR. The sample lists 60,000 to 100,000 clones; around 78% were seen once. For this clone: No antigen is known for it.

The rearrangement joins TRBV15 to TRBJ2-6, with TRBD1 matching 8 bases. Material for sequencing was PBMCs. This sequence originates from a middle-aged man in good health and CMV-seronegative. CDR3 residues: CATRPTGVTYSGANVLTF. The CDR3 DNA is TGTGCCACCAGACCGACAGGGGTTACGTACTCTGGGGCCAACGTCCTGACTTTC.